This passage covers 28 T cell receptor beta chains from one sample sequenced in a study of neurological immune-mediated disorders. TCRdb re-called the 5' RACE reads through MiXCR, storing one row per CDR3 protein. In the table there are tens of thousands of distinct CDR3 sequences, about 5.6% of which are singletons. The sample consisted of CD4+ T cells from blood. All receptors come from a woman aged 18-30 years with multiple sclerosis.

The sample holds many counts of this clonotype. The chain couples TRBV3-2 to TRBJ2-7. TRBV3-2 is marked as a pseudogene. This CDR3 spans 12 amino acids. CDR3 amino acids: CASSQDFYEQYV. In nucleotides, the CDR3 is TGTGCCAGCAGCCAAGACTTCTACGAGCAGTACGTC.

The V gene is TRBV30, the J gene TRBJ2-3; perhaps TRBD2 as D (6 bases). This CDR3 is built from 15 residues. Trimming shortened V by 3 bases and J by 4 bases, and 17 bases separated the two germline ends. Germline V gives CDR1 GTSNPN, CDR2 SVGIG (reference sequence). In DNA, the CDR3 is TGTGCCTGGAGGGTCTTCGGGGGAGGATCAGATACGCAGTATTTT. It translates to CAWRVFGGGSDTQYF.

This clonotype was detected many times. The chain joins TRBV5-1 to TRBJ2-1, with a tentative D call TRBD1 (6 bases). Germline lookup yields CDR1 SGHRS and CDR2 YFSETQ. This CDR3 spans 14 amino acids. V shed 2 bases and J shed 6 bases, with 12 bases lying between them. The CDR3 protein is CASSLGTTANEQFF. CDR3 DNA: TGCGCCAGCAGCTTAGGGACAACCGCCAATGAGCAGTTCTTC.

This clonotype was observed at least ten times. The chain recombines TRBV11-2 with TRBJ1-5, with 7 bases identical to TRBD1. This CDR3 region has 17 residues. Germline V gene lookup returns CDR1 SGHAT and CDR2 FQNNGV. With V trimmed by 5 bases and J by 4 bases, 14 bases remained unmatched. Here the CDR3 reads CASSRDRAPSRNQPQHF. The CDR3 region has the DNA TGTGCCAGCAGCCGCGACAGGGCTCCTAGTCGGAATCAGCCCCAGCATTTT.

There are many counts of this clonotype. In DNA, the CDR3 is TGTGCCAGCAGGCAGAGCACAGATACGCAGTATTTT. Residues: CASRQSTDTQYF. The chain has TRBV28 and TRBJ2-3; no clear D gene. CDR1 is MDHEN, CDR2 SYDVKM, per germline. V was shortened by 6 bases and J by 0 bases, with 4 bases between the two germline ends. CDR3 length: 12 residues.

This clonotype was counted at least ten times. The chain is built from TRBV6-5 and TRBJ1-1; the match to TRBD1 covers 7 bases. CDR3 size: 16 residues. Germline V gene lookup returns CDR1 MNHEY and CDR2 SVGAGI. Unmatched junction bases numbered 9, after V lost 4 bases and J lost 1 base. The CDR3 nucleotides read TGTGCCAGCAGTTCCTACGACAGGGTGCAGAACACTGAAGCTTTCTTT. It yields the protein CASSSYDRVQNTEAFF.

This clonotype was found many times. The chain joins TRBV5-6 to TRBJ2-6; 7 bases are shared with TRBD2. The CDR3 loop spans 17 amino acids. Germline trimming cut 3 bases from V and 2 bases from J; bases unmatched to any gene: 8. Germline CDR1 reads SGHDT; CDR2 reads YYEEEE. As DNA, the CDR3 is TGTGCCAGCAGCTACCCAAAGGGAGGGGCTGGGGCCAACGTCCTGACTTTC. Encoded protein: CASSYPKGGAGANVLTF.

This clonotype was recorded at least ten times. The rearrangement uses TRBV27 and TRBJ2-7, with D perhaps TRBD2 (5 bases). Germline assignment: CDR1 MNHEY and CDR2 SMNVEV (reference sequence). The CDR3 is 13 amino acids. V shed 6 bases and J shed 5 bases, with 14 bases lying between them. The CDR3 sequence: CASRFMGRNEQYF. The CDR3 DNA follows: TGTGCCAGCAGGTTTATGGGGAGAAACGAGCAGTACTTC.

The chain carries TRBV27 and TRBJ2-7, with TRBD2 as a possible D gene (7 bases). V gave up 1 base and J gave up 9 bases, with 19 bases separating them. Germline CDR1 and CDR2: MNHEY and SMNVEV (reference sequence). The CDR3 is 15 amino acids. The CDR3 DNA is TGTGCCAGCAGTTTATTCGGTGGGGGGGCCGGGGTGCAGTACTTC. It translates to CASSLFGGGAGVQYF.

This clonotype has at least ten counts. The genes are TRBV11-2 and TRBJ1-5; D is undetermined. The CDR3 loop spans 13 amino acids. With 4 bases removed from V and 7 bases from J, the gap between germline ends came to 11 bases. Germline values: CDR1 SGHAT, CDR2 FQNNGV. The CDR3 loop is CASSSTPGQPQHF. In nucleotides, the CDR3 is TGTGCCAGCAGCTCCACCCCGGGCCAGCCCCAGCATTTT.

This clonotype was found many times. The chain links TRBV6-5 to TRBJ1-5, with D perhaps matching TRBD1 (6 bases). Trimming stripped 6 bases from V and 6 bases from J, with 12 bases between. In germline, CDR1 is MNHEY, CDR2 SVGAGI. The CDR3 loop spans 13 amino acids. The CDR3 sequence is CASRRKGGQPQHF. CDR3 nucleotides: TGTGCCAGCAGGCGAAAAGGGGGTCAGCCCCAGCATTTT.

This clonotype occurred many times. V and J are TRBV12-3 or TRBV12-4 and TRBJ2-5, with a tentative D call TRBD1 (5 bases). CDR3 length: 16 amino acids. Deletions cut 6 bases from V and 2 bases from J, with 19 bases between. CDR3 DNA sequence: TGTGCCAGCAGCCGTCAGATCCAGGGTTTACAAGAGACCCAGTACTTC. Its protein product is CASSRQIQGLQETQYF.

This clonotype was observed many times. The chain employs TRBV9 and TRBJ1-2; no definite D call. The CDR3 has 14 residues. Trimming left V 0 bases short and J 1 base short, with 7 bases between. Germline V gives CDR1 SGDLS, CDR2 YYNGEE. Here the CDR3 DNA reads TGTGCCAGCAGCGTAGAGGCCCTTAACTATGGCTACACCTTC. Residues: CASSVEALNYGYTF. Supplemented by reference TRBV9 and TRBJ1-2, the full variable domain reads DSGVTQTPKHLITATGQRVTLRCSPRSGDLSVYWYQQSLDQGLQFLIQYYNGEERAKGNILERFSAQQFPDLHSELNLSSLELGDSALYFCASSVEALNYGYTFGSGTRLTVV.

This clonotype was seen at least ten times. CDR3 loop: CSAGNSYGYTF. CDR3 nucleotide sequence: TGCAGTGCTGGTAACAGCTATGGCTACACCTTC. J is TRBJ1-2 and V is TRBV20-1; D is undetermined. The V end was cut by 5 bases, the J end by 4 bases, with 8 bases between. The V gene's germline CDR1 is DFQATT and CDR2 SNEGSKA (reference sequence). CDR3 size: 11 residues.

This clonotype was counted at least ten times. V and J are TRBV10-1 and TRBJ2-3; D may match TRBD1 or TRBD2 (5 bases each). This CDR3 is built from 17 residues. Germline V gene sequence: CDR1 WNHNN, CDR2 SYGVQD (reference sequence). Trimming stripped 0 bases from V and 1 base from J, with 14 bases between. CDR3 sequence: CASSESKYGGRTDTQYF. The CDR3 nucleotides are TGCGCCAGCAGTGAGTCGAAGTATGGGGGACGCACAGATACGCAGTATTTT.

This clonotype was detected ten times or more. The V and J genes are TRBV6-5 and TRBJ1-3; weak D call: TRBD1 (6 bases). Per germline, CDR1 MNHEY and CDR2 SVGAGI. Between the trimmed V and J ends, which lost 5 bases and 0 bases, there was a span of 17 bases. This CDR3 comprises 17 residues. CDR3: CASSPQGGATSGNTIYF. The DNA for the CDR3 is TGTGCCAGCAGTCCACAAGGGGGGGCGACCTCTGGAAACACCATATATTTT.

This clonotype was observed at least ten times. The chain links TRBV20-1 to TRBJ2-7; D is unclear. Germline-derived CDR1 and CDR2 are DFQATT and SNEGSKA (reference sequence). The CDR3 loop spans 15 amino acids. Trimming took 0 bases from V and 7 from J, leaving 19 bases between them. This chain's CDR3 is CSARDLMVARREQYV. CDR3 coding DNA: TGCAGTGCTAGAGATCTTATGGTTGCTCGGCGGGAGCAGTACGTC.

This clonotype was observed at least ten times. One junction end disagrees with the germline gene, perhaps due to a read error. The chain joins TRBV29-1 to TRBJ1-2, with D unclear. From germline, CDR1 is SQVTM and CDR2 ANQGSEA. The CDR3 spans 10 residues. The CDR3 is CSVVMRAHFF. DNA of the CDR3: TGCAGCGTTGTAATGCGGGCCCATTTTTTC.

This clonotype has a count of ten or more. This sequence joins TRBV7-8 and TRBJ2-4, with D possibly being TRBD2 (5 bases). Trimming shortened V by 5 bases and J by 3 bases, and 26 bases separated the two germline ends. Per the germline V gene, CDR1 is SGHVS and CDR2 is FQNEAQ. The CDR3 runs 19 residues. CDR3 protein: CASSPRGWTGSGDKNIQYF. The CDR3 bases are TGTGCCAGCAGCCCCCGGGGATGGACGGGTTCCGGCGACAAAAACATTCAGTACTTC.

This clonotype appeared many times. This chain connects TRBV5-1 to TRBJ2-1, with D possibly TRBD1 on 6 matching bases. CDR1 and CDR2 from the germline V gene are SGHRS and YFSETQ. The CDR3 is 13 amino acids. V was cut by 4 bases and J by 7 bases, with 12 bases left in between. CDR3 coding DNA: TGCGCCAGCAGCGGAAACAGGGAAAATGAGCAGTTCTTC. The encoded protein is CASSGNRENEQFF.

This clonotype was observed many times. The chain joins TRBV15 to TRBJ1-2, with D possibly TRBD1 on 6 matching bases. CDR3 length: 13 amino acids. Germline V gene data show CDR1 as LNHNV and CDR2 as YYDKDF (reference sequence). Trimming took 3 bases from V and 8 from J, leaving 13 bases between them. CDR3: CATSSDTGYGYTF. The CDR3 nucleotides are TGTGCCACCAGCAGCGATACAGGGTACGGCTACACCTTC.

Many counts were recorded for this clonotype. CDR3 protein: CASSQIGRAEAFF. The DNA of the CDR3 is TGTGCCAGCAGCCAAATCGGGAGGGCTGAAGCTTTCTTT. The gene calls are TRBV16 and TRBJ1-1; D is unresolved. The V end was cut by 2 bases, the J end by 6 bases, with 10 bases between. Germline CDR1 reads KGHSY; CDR2 reads FQNENV. The CDR3 is 13 amino acids.

A few counts support this clonotype. The chain couples TRBV6-2 or TRBV6-3 to TRBJ1-2; no reliable D call. Trimming removed 3 bases from V and 4 bases from J, with 18 bases in between. CDR3 size: 16 residues. Germline-derived CDR1 and CDR2 are MNHEY and SVGEGT. The CDR3 is CASSYGSSSVFYGYTF. CDR3 DNA sequence: TGTGCCAGCAGTTATGGGTCCTCCAGCGTCTTCTATGGCTACACCTTC.

This clonotype was counted ten times or more. This chain uses TRBV29-1 with TRBJ2-1; the D gene could be TRBD1 or TRBD2 (5 bases each). Germline V gene sequence: CDR1 SQVTM, CDR2 ANQGSEA. V was clipped by 2 bases and J by 10 bases, with 24 bases between them. This CDR3 is built from 16 residues. The CDR3 bases are TGCAGCGTTGAACACTCGGCAGGGCGAGTATCGGGGGAGCAGTTCTTC. Residues: CSVEHSAGRVSGEQFF.

This clonotype appeared many times. The chain recombines TRBV10-3 with TRBJ1-1, with D uncertain. CDR1 ENHRY and CDR2 SYGVKD come from the germline V gene. This CDR3 spans 11 amino acids. V gave up 8 bases and J gave up 1 base, with 5 bases separating them. CDR3 bases: TGTGCCATCTCGGGGAACACTGAAGCTTTCTTT. Amino acid sequence: CAISGNTEAFF.

This clonotype has ten or more counts. The chain couples TRBV11-2 to TRBJ1-1; no clear D. V was pared by 0 bases and J by 6 bases, with 5 bases between. The CDR3 totals 12 residues. Germline V CDR1 and CDR2: SGHAT, FQNNGV. The CDR3 loop is CASSLDIAEAFF. The CDR3 nucleotides read TGTGCCAGCAGCTTAGACATCGCTGAAGCTTTCTTT.

This rearrangement joins TRBV4-2 to TRBJ1-5, with D maybe TRBD1 (5 bases). There are 15 residues in the CDR3. V was shortened by 0 bases and J by 4 bases, with 10 bases between the two germline ends. The germline gives CDR1 LGHNA, CDR2 YNFKEQ. The DNA for the CDR3 is TGTGCCAGCAGCCAAGAAGGGGCCCGAAATCAGCCCCAGCATTTT. Its protein is CASSQEGARNQPQHF.

This clonotype has a count of ten or more. The chain carries TRBV6-1 and TRBJ1-4; D unclear. Between the trimmed V and J ends, which lost 3 bases and 4 bases, there was a span of 6 bases. Per germline, CDR1 MNHNS and CDR2 SASEGT. CDR3 length: 13 residues. The CDR3 DNA is TGTGCCAGCAGTGACAGCGGTAATGAAAAACTGTTTTTT. It encodes CASSDSGNEKLFF.